This T cell receptor beta chain was identified during a study of blood T cell repertoires in COVID-19. On the study more broadly: Collection of acute and convalescent COVID-19 samples took place in the United States, Italy and Spain. Nucleic acid was either cDNA or gDNA, and it came from T cells, B-cell-depleted T cells, or PBMCs.

In the authors' workflow: Amplification of reference gene primers provided the estimated nucleated cell counts. Sequencing was performed with immunoSEQ multiplex PCR; in TCRdb, only in-frame clones are kept and a portion is missing. For V, J and clone size, that table is used; D and trimming come from the DNA. The sample includes about 100,000 clones, around 90% of them seen just once. This TCR was sampled from a woman between 25 and 40 years old with acute or convalescent COVID-19. Sequenced input: peripheral blood.

The CDR3 DNA is TGTGCCAGCAGCTCAACTAATGAAAAACTGTTTTTT. Protein: CASSSTNEKLFF. The chain links TRBV28 to TRBJ1-4; D not resolved. V lost 6 bases, J lost 0 bases, and 2 bases lay in between. Germline CDR1 and CDR2: MDHEN and SYDVKM. The CDR3 covers 12 residues.